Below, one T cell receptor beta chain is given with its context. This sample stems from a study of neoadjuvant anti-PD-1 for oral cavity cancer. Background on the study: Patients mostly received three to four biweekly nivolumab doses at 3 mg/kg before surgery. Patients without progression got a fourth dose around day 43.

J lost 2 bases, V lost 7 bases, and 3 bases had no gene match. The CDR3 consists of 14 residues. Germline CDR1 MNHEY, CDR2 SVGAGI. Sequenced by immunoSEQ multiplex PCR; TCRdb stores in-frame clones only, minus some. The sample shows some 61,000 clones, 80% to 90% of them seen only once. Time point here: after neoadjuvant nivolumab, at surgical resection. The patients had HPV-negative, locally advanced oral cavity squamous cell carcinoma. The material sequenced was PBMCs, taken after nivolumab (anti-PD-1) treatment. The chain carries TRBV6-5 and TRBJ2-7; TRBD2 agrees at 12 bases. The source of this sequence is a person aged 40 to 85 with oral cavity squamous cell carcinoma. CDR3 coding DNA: TGTGCCAGCACCGGACTAGCGGGACCCTACGAGCAGTACTTC. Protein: CASTGLAGPYEQYF.